This is a list of T cell receptor beta chains from one sample in a study of blood T cell repertoires in COVID-19. Measured with immunoSEQ multiplex PCR; TCRdb has only the in-frame clones, and not every one. Of hundreds of thousands of clones listed, 70% to 90% are singletons. Material: peripheral blood. Receptors originate from a woman aged 70-85 years with COVID-19, enrolled during active disease. Both conserved end residues are part of each CDR3. The D gene is left open where the match is weak. Expanded clones are given a class, and other clones once, few, many or no size at all.

CDR3aa	CDR3nt	v_gene	abundance	j_gene	d_gene
CASSPGGGNEQFF	TGTGCCAGCAGCCCCGGTGGCGGGAATGAGCAGTTCTTC	TRBV7-3	-	TRBJ2-1	-
CASSILGGSNEKLFF	TGTGCCAGCAGCATTTTGGGGGGTAGCAATGAAAAACTGTTTTTT	TRBV6-6	-	TRBJ1-4	-
CASSLERGASETQYF	TGCGCCAGCAGCTTGGAGCGGGGGGCGTCTGAGACCCAGTACTTC	TRBV5-1	few	TRBJ2-5	TRBD2
CASSGKRGVYSYNEQFF	TGTGCCAGCAGCGGCAAGCGGGGGGTTTACTCCTACAATGAGCAGTTCTTC	TRBV7-8	-	TRBJ2-1	TRBD2
CASSPDSILSGYTF	TGTGCCAGCAGCCCGGACAGCATATTAAGTGGCTACACCTTC	TRBV7-2	-	TRBJ1-2	-
CASSLGVPSTGTQYF	TGTGCCAGCAGCTTGGGGGTCCCTAGCACGGGGACCCAGTACTTC	TRBV5-5	-	TRBJ2-5	-
CASIDRGTSNQPQHF	TGTGCCAGTATCGACAGGGGAACAAGCAATCAGCCCCAGCATTTT	TRBV19	-	TRBJ1-5	TRBD1
CASSFITGQGGTNYGYTF	TGCGCCAGCAGCTTTATAACCGGACAGGGGGGGACCAACTATGGCTACACCTTC	TRBV4-1	-	TRBJ1-2	TRBD1
CASSARGSGEETQYF	TGCGCCAGCAGCGCCCGGGGTAGCGGGGAAGAGACCCAGTACTTC	TRBV5-1	-	TRBJ2-5	TRBD2
CASSLGRDPYSGANVLTF	TGTGCCAGCAGCTTAGGCAGGGATCCTTACTCTGGGGCCAACGTCCTGACTTTC	TRBV7-9	-	TRBJ2-6	-
CASGQTANYGYTF	TGTGCCAGCGGACAAACGGCTAACTATGGCTACACCTTC	TRBV5-4	-	TRBJ1-2	-
CASSTPGLDSGNTIYF	TGTGCCAGCAGTACCCCGGGACTTGACTCTGGAAACACCATATATTTT	TRBV28	-	TRBJ1-3	-
CASSRGTEVGNTIYF	TGTGCCAGCAGCCGAGGGACAGAAGTTGGAAACACCATATATTTT	TRBV3-1/TRBV3-2	once	TRBJ1-3	TRBD1
CATEVDTQYF	TGTGCCACCGAGGTAGATACGCAGTATTTT	TRBV6-5	-	TRBJ2-3	-
CASSLSGGSPGSPLHF	TGTGCCAGCAGTCTTTCAGGGGGCTCCCCGGGTTCACCCCTCCACTTT	TRBV5-5	-	TRBJ1-6	TRBD1
CATSTTGNHDSPLHF	TGTGCCACCAGCACCACCGGGAACCACGATTCACCCCTCCACTTT	TRBV15	once	TRBJ1-6	-
CASSPIPGTGVSPLHF	TGTGCCAGCTCACCGATACCGGGGACAGGGGTATCACCCCTCCACTTT	TRBV18	-	TRBJ1-6	TRBD1
CASSLTAQGTVYEQYF	TGTGCCAGCAGCCTAACGGCACAGGGGACTGTGTACGAGCAGTACTTC	TRBV7-2	-	TRBJ2-7	-
CASSFSGQETQYF	TGTGCCAGCAGCTTTAGCGGCCAAGAGACCCAGTACTTC	TRBV11-2	-	TRBJ2-5	-
CASSGSPDQPQHF	TGTGCCAGCTCGGGGTCACCCGATCAGCCCCAGCATTTT	TRBV7-2	-	TRBJ1-5	-
CASQGQAYEQYF	TGTGCCAGCCAGGGACAGGCCTACGAGCAGTACTTC	TRBV7-8	-	TRBJ2-7	TRBD1
CASSSGTGRGNTEAFF	TGTGCCAGCAGCTCCGGGACAGGGAGGGGAAACACTGAAGCTTTCTTT	TRBV28	-	TRBJ1-1	TRBD1
CASSPRTGGETQYF	TGTGCCAGCAGCCCGCGGACAGGGGGGGAGACCCAGTACTTC	TRBV11-2	-	TRBJ2-5	TRBD1
CAWSAGQGARGGEKLFF	TGTGCCTGGAGTGCCGGACAGGGGGCGCGTGGGGGTGAAAAACTGTTTTTT	TRBV30	-	TRBJ1-4	TRBD1
CASSSQGGSTEAFF	TGTGCCAGCAGCTCACAGGGGGGGTCTACTGAAGCTTTCTTT	TRBV3-1/TRBV3-2	-	TRBJ1-1	TRBD1
CASSQDLGRLDTEAFF	TGTGCCAGCAGCCAAGATCTTGGTCGGTTGGACACTGAAGCTTTCTTT	TRBV3-1/TRBV3-2	-	TRBJ1-1	-
CAISERDRYYEQYF	TGTGCCATCAGTGAAAGGGACAGGTACTACGAGCAGTACTTC	TRBV10-3	-	TRBJ2-7	TRBD1
CASSYQGAGEQYF	TGTGCCAGCAGCTACCAGGGGGCAGGTGAGCAGTACTTC	TRBV6-5	-	TRBJ2-7	TRBD1
CASSLGVTGGRVAFF	TGTGCCAGCAGCTTAGGTGTGACAGGGGGCAGGGTAGCTTTCTTT	TRBV7-9	-	TRBJ1-1	TRBD1